This T cell receptor beta chain emerged from a study of T cell changes during pregnancy in multiple sclerosis. Produced via immunoSEQ multiplex PCR; TCRdb's table is partial and in-frame only. Seen here are 50,000 to 75,000 clones, approximately 93% observed once, and the top ten hold roughly 2.7%. The germline gives CDR1 SGHRS, CDR2 YFSETQ. The CDR3 is 15 amino acids. The J segment lost 6 bases and the V segment lost 3 bases, leaving 8 bases of the junction unmatched. The TCR originated in a female donor with multiple sclerosis, enrolled in a pregnancy study. The material was CD8+ T cells from peripheral blood mononuclear cells, obtained in the third trimester of pregnancy. V gene TRBV5-1 combines with J gene TRBJ2-5, with 10 bases matching TRBD2. This chain's CDR3 is CASSSSSGRGKTQYF. The CDR3 DNA reads as TGCGCCAGCAGCTCCTCTAGCGGGAGAGGGAAGACCCAGTACTTC.